The TCR beta chain under discussion was sequenced for a study of response to subunit inactivated influenza vaccine. Study-wide results and limits: It was the authors' suggestion that each seasonal influenza vaccination recruits few new T cells.

A single record per CDR3 protein comes from TCRdb applying MiXCR to the RT-PCR reads. The sample holds 500,000 to 600,000 distinct CDR3 sequences, roughly 10% seen once. CDR1 and CDR2 (germline): KGHDR, SFDVKD. The CDR3 extends over 14 amino acids. V shed 1 base, J shed 8 bases, and the junction held 6 bases outside the gene matches. With respect to this clonotype: Its target is not known.

The J gene is TRBJ1-2, the V gene TRBV24-1; 7 bases match TRBD1. Sequenced material: PBMCs from blood, taken on the day of vaccination. The clonotype originates from a man aged 50 to 59 who received an inactivated influenza vaccine. In nucleotides, the CDR3 is TGTGCCACCAGTGATTTCAGGGGGGCGAGAGGCTACACCTTC. Protein sequence: CATSDFRGARGYTF.